The clone carrying this T cell receptor (beta chain) was found many times. The CDR3 runs to 12 residues. Per the germline V gene, CDR1 is ENHRY and CDR2 is SYGVKD. The V end lost 10 bases, the J end lost 8 bases, and 15 bases lay between the germline ends. This sample is part of a study of neurological immune-mediated disorders. The time point is: technical triplicate 2. MiXCR was run by TCRdb on the 5' RACE reads, yielding one entry per CDR3 protein. Of about 55,000 distinct CDR3 sequences listed, 24% were seen once; the top ten hold about 4.6%. The sequence came from a man aged 60 to 69 with HTLV-1-associated myelopathy (HAM/TSP). Sequencing was performed on PBMCs. The chain uses TRBV10-3 and TRBJ2-1; TRBD2 might be the D (5 bases). Written as DNA, the CDR3 is TGTGCCACCGCGGAAGGGAGCGATGAGCAGTTCTTC. Its protein is CATAEGSDEQFF.